The T cell receptor (beta chain) under discussion was sequenced for a study of regulatory dendritic cells for organ transplantation. TCRdb's copy holds only in-frame clones and misses some; the assay was immunoSEQ multiplex PCR. The sample contains about 30,000 clones, roughly 85% of which appear only once. With V trimmed by 4 bases and J by 2 bases, 11 bases remained unmatched. The CDR3 spans 16 residues. Germline-derived CDR1 and CDR2 are SGHRS and YFSETQ. Sample: naive CD4+ T cells from blood. Subset: CD45RA+ naive T cells. The source is a human donor in good health. The J gene is TRBJ1-2, the V gene TRBV5-1; TRBD1 matches 7 bases. CDR3 amino acids: CASSPNRDSLNYGYTF. Written as DNA, the CDR3 is TGCGCCAGCAGCCCCAACCGGGACAGCTTAAACTATGGCTACACCTTC. Combining the CDR3 with reference TRBV5-1 and TRBJ1-2 gives the whole variable domain KAGVTQTPRYLIKTRGQQVTLSCSPISGHRSVSWYQQTPGQGLQFLFEYFSETQRNKGNFPGRFSGRQFSNSRSEMNVSTLELGDSALYLCASSPNRDSLNYGYTFGSGTRLTVV.